This passage covers 30 T cell receptor beta chains from one sample sequenced in a study of OX40 agonist ivuxolimab in advanced cancers. The library was made by the immunoSEQ multiplex PCR assay. The source is immuneACCESS, and TCRdb retained only in-frame sequences with V and J called. Part of the clones is not carried over; for the studies checked, unresolved V genes explain less than half of this, and the remainder is unexplained. Across this sample there are approximately 15,000 clones, with 65% to 90% seen only once. The biggest ten clones account for around 20% of the sample. The input for sequencing was CD4+ or CD8+ T cells sorted from blood, taken in a trial of the OX40 agonist ivuxolimab. These receptors were obtained from an adult with an advanced solid tumor such as melanoma, head and neck, liver or kidney cancer.

This chain joins TRBV28 and TRBJ2-3; 11 nucleotides align to TRBD2. Trimming cost V 0 bases and J 4 bases; bases outside gene matches: 6. Germline assignment: CDR1 MDHEN and CDR2 SYDVKM. The CDR3 totals 17 residues. Here the CDR3 reads CASSLWKTSGTADTQYF. For the CDR3, the DNA is TGTGCCAGCAGTTTATGGAAGACTAGCGGGACCGCAGATACGCAGTATTTT.

The rearrangement uses TRBV19 and TRBJ2-3, with D unclear. Trimming left V 5 bases short and J 3 bases short, with 9 bases between. Germline lookup yields CDR1 LNHDA and CDR2 SQIVND (reference sequence). This CDR3 is built from 13 residues. CDR3 nucleotide sequence: TGTGCCAGTAGTCCCCGCCCGACAGATACGCAGTATTTT. Translating gives CASSPRPTDTQYF.

The count of this clone is one. The chain is built from TRBV29-1 and TRBJ2-3; D is uncertain. Between the trimmed V and J ends, which lost 7 bases and 1 base, there was a span of 9 bases. The CDR3 has 12 residues. The V gene's germline CDR1 is SQVTM and CDR2 ANQGSEA. CDR3 DNA: TGCAGCGCTCTCGACGGCACAGATACGCAGTATTTT. As protein: CSALDGTDTQYF.

The chain links TRBV11-3 to TRBJ2-3, with TRBD1 identical over 7 bases. The CDR3 has 14 amino acids. V shed 3 bases, J shed 3 bases, and the junction held 3 bases outside the gene matches. CDR1 and CDR2 (germline): SGHNT, YENEEA. For the CDR3, the DNA is TGTGCCAGCAGCTTCAGGGGGAGTACAGATACGCAGTATTTT. It encodes CASSFRGSTDTQYF.

This sequence joins TRBV11-2 and TRBJ2-1, with 9 positions matching TRBD2. The CDR3 covers 18 residues. J lost 0 bases, V lost 1 base, and 7 bases had no gene match. CDR1 SGHAT and CDR2 FQNNGV come from the germline V gene. The CDR3: CASSLGLAGSSSYNEQFF. The CDR3, as DNA: TGTGCCAGCAGCTTAGGTCTAGCGGGGAGCAGCTCCTACAATGAGCAGTTCTTC.

This chain joins TRBV30 and TRBJ2-7; a weak D match, TRBD1 (6 bases). This CDR3 is 12 amino acids long. Trimming removed 2 bases at V and 1 base at J, with 6 bases between. The V gene's germline CDR1 is GTSNPN and CDR2 SVGIG (reference sequence). The CDR3 protein is CAWSTGSYEQYF. The CDR3 region has the DNA TGTGCCTGGAGTACAGGGTCCTACGAGCAGTACTTC.

The rearrangement joins TRBV6-1 to TRBJ1-1, with TRBD1 as a possible D gene (6 bases). The CDR3 has 15 amino acids. The germline V and J ends were trimmed by 4 bases and 0 bases, with 12 bases remaining between them. CDR1 is MNHNS and CDR2 is SASEGT in the germline V gene. CDR3 sequence (DNA): TGTGCCAGCAGTGCTTTTGGGGGCATGAACACTGAAGCTTTCTTT. This gives the protein CASSAFGGMNTEAFF.

The V call is TRBV28, the J call TRBJ1-5, with 10 positions matching TRBD1. Trimming removed 2 bases from V and 7 bases from J; junction bases left unmatched: 5. Germline CDR1 and CDR2: MDHEN and SYDVKM. The CDR3 is made up of 15 amino acids. The CDR3 protein is CASSLGGQGRQPQHF. The DNA of the CDR3 is TGTGCCAGCAGTTTAGGGGGACAGGGGAGGCAGCCCCAGCATTTT. Supplemented by reference TRBV28 and TRBJ1-5, the full variable domain reads DVKVTQSSRYLVKRTGEKVFLECVQDMDHENMFWYRQDPGLGLRLIYFSYDVKMKEKGDIPEGYSVSREKKERFSLILESASTNQTSMYLCASSLGGQGRQPQHFGDGTRLSIL.

The V and J genes are TRBV5-4 and TRBJ2-7, with no clear D. The length of the CDR3 is 15 residues. Trimming took 0 bases from V and 6 from J, leaving 16 bases between them. Germline V gene lookup returns CDR1 SGHNT and CDR2 YYREEE (reference sequence). The DNA for the CDR3 is TGTGCCAGCAGCTTGGACCCCTCCGTGGCCAGCGAGCAGTACTTC. It encodes CASSLDPSVASEQYF.

In its sample, this clone was seen once. DNA of the CDR3: TGTGCCAGCAGTTCTAGCGGGAACTACAATGAGCAGTTCTTC. Translation: CASSSSGNYNEQFF. The rearrangement joins TRBV25-1 to TRBJ2-1; 9 bases match TRBD2. CDR1 is MGHDK and CDR2 is SYGVNS in the germline V gene. The length of the CDR3 is 14 residues. V trimming: 5 bases; J trimming: 3 bases; junction bases outside the gene matches: 2.

V gene TRBV2 combines with J gene TRBJ1-4; TRBD1 matches at 8 bases. The CDR3 consists of 14 residues. V lost 3 bases and J lost 6; bases outside the gene matches: 3. Germline lookup yields CDR1 SNHLY and CDR2 FYNNEI. CDR3 bases: TGTGCCAGCAGTGACAGGGGGCTGGATGAAAAACTGTTTTTT. It is translated as CASSDRGLDEKLFF. Together with reference TRBV2 and TRBJ1-4, the CDR3 gives the full variable domain: EPEVTQTPSHQVTQMGQEVILRCVPISNHLYFYWYRQILGQKVEFLVSFYNNEISEKSEIFDDQFSVERPDGSNFTLKIRSTKLEDSAMYFCASSDRGLDEKLFFGSGTQLSVL.

The chain recombines TRBV4-2 with TRBJ2-2; no firm D call. Germline values: CDR1 LGHNA, CDR2 YNFKEQ. This CDR3 has 14 residues. With 3 bases removed from V and 0 bases from J, the gap between germline ends came to 5 bases. CDR3 sequence: CASSQTSNTGELFF. The CDR3 bases are TGTGCCAGCAGCCAGACGTCGAACACCGGGGAGCTGTTTTTT.

The chain couples TRBV9 to TRBJ2-2; 7 bases are shared with TRBD2. Trimming took 2 bases from V and 1 from J; bases not matched to a gene: 5. CDR3 length: 16 residues. CDR1 is SGDLS and CDR2 is YYNGEE in the germline V gene. The CDR3 sequence is CASSVGASGNTGELFF. The DNA of the CDR3 is TGTGCCAGCAGCGTGGGAGCTAGCGGGAACACCGGGGAGCTGTTTTTT.

This clone occurred once. The CDR3 DNA is TGTGCCAGCAGGCCTTTCGAGGGGTACGGCGAGCAGTACTTC. Its protein is CASRPFEGYGEQYF. The rearrangement joins TRBV27 to TRBJ2-5, with D perhaps being TRBD1 or TRBD2 (5 bases each). The J call could be wrong; TRBJ2-7 is a better fit for the DNA end. CDR3 length equals 14 residues. Germline CDR1 MNHEY, CDR2 SMNVEV (reference sequence).

The chain has TRBV19 and TRBJ1-5; tentative D call: TRBD1 (5 bases). The germline V and J ends were trimmed by 5 bases and 3 bases, with 14 bases remaining between them. Germline V gene data show CDR1 as LNHDA and CDR2 as SQIVND (reference sequence). The CDR3 is 15 residues long. The CDR3 protein is CASSVADSLNQPQHF. The CDR3 DNA sequence: TGTGCCAGTAGTGTAGCTGACAGCCTCAATCAGCCCCAGCATTTT.

In nucleotides, the CDR3 is TGTGCCAGCAGTGCGGACCTCTATAGCAATCAGCCCCAGCATTTT. The encoded protein is CASSADLYSNQPQHF. The chain couples TRBV6-1 to TRBJ1-5; D gene ambiguous. Germline CDR1 reads MNHNS; CDR2 reads SASEGT. This CDR3 has 15 residues. V was shortened by 4 bases and J by 0 bases, with 10 bases between the two germline ends.

V gene TRBV28 combines with J gene TRBJ1-5; a possible D gene is TRBD1 (6 bases). Germline CDR1 and CDR2: MDHEN and SYDVKM. The CDR3 length is 15 residues. Trimming took 6 bases from V and 9 from J, leaving 21 bases between them. The CDR3 DNA sequence: TGTGCCAGCAGCCAAGTACAGGGAGTGTGGGGGCCCCAGCATTTT. Protein sequence: CASSQVQGVWGPQHF. Looking up the rest from reference TRBV28 and TRBJ1-5 gives the full variable domain: DVKVTQSSRYLVKRTGEKVFLECVQDMDHENMFWYRQDPGLGLRLIYFSYDVKMKEKGDIPEGYSVSREKKERFSLILESASTNQTSMYLCASSQVQGVWGPQHFGDGTRLSIL.

The V call is TRBV7-9, the J call TRBJ2-5, with TRBD2 identical over 7 bases. The CDR3 contains 14 residues. Germline-derived CDR1 and CDR2 are SEHNR and FQNEAQ (reference sequence). Trimming at V came to 2 bases and at J to 7 bases, leaving 7 bases not matched to a gene. The CDR3, as DNA: TGTGCCAGCAGCTTACCACTAGCGCCAAGGACCCAGTACTTC. Translation: CASSLPLAPRTQYF.

The V and J genes are TRBV2 and TRBJ2-1; D unclear. Trimming stripped 7 bases from V and 5 bases from J, with 9 bases between. The CDR3 is made up of 12 amino acids. Germline CDR1 is SNHLY and CDR2 is FYNNEI. DNA of the CDR3: TGTGCCAGCACTGGAGAGCACAATGAGCAGTTCTTC. It translates to CASTGEHNEQFF.

The chain has TRBV6-1 and TRBJ1-4, with unresolved D. Germline CDR1 is MNHNS and CDR2 is SASEGT. V gave up 4 bases and J gave up 7 bases, with 10 bases separating them. This CDR3 region has 13 residues. CDR3 region: CASSGRTIEKLFF. CDR3 DNA sequence: TGTGCCAGCAGTGGGCGGACGATTGAAAAACTGTTTTTT.

This sequence joins TRBV29-1 and TRBJ2-7; 10 bases map to TRBD2. CDR1 is SQVTM, CDR2 ANQGSEA, per germline. J gave up 6 bases and V 6 bases, and 5 bases lay outside the gene matches. This CDR3 spans 12 amino acids. The CDR3: CSVKREGREQYF. The CDR3 coding sequence is TGCAGCGTCAAGCGGGAGGGCCGCGAGCAGTACTTC.

The chain links TRBV7-8 to TRBJ2-1; 8 bases map to TRBD2. CDR1 and CDR2 (germline): SGHVS, FQNEAQ. With 7 bases clipped from V and 5 bases from J, the junction kept 7 bases outside the gene matches. This CDR3 is built from 14 residues. The CDR3 region has the DNA TGTGCCAGCACCATAGCGGGACTGGACAATGAGCAGTTCTTC. This encodes CASTIAGLDNEQFF.

CDR3 protein: CASSSSPGETQYF. CDR3 bases: TGTGCCAGCAGCTCTAGTCCGGGAGAGACCCAGTACTTC. The chain carries TRBV7-6 and TRBJ2-5; no firm D call. The CDR3 is 13 residues long. Trimming stripped 4 bases from V and 4 bases from J, with 10 bases between. Germline loops: CDR1 SGHVS, CDR2 FNYEAQ.

V usage is TRBV5-5 and J usage is TRBJ2-1; D uncertain. Germline CDR1 SGHKS, CDR2 YYEKEE (reference sequence). V lost 4 bases and J lost 10, with 9 bases in between. This CDR3 has 11 amino acids. CDR3 loop: CASSRSTEQFF. CDR3 DNA sequence: TGTGCCAGCAGCCGATCGACAGAGCAGTTCTTC. The full variable domain, its missing parts supplied by reference TRBV5-5 and TRBJ2-1, is DAGVTQSPTHLIKTRGQQVTLRCSPISGHKSVSWYQQVLGQGPQFIFQYYEKEERGRGNFPDRFSARQFPNYSSELNVNALLLGDSALYLCASSRSTEQFFGPGTRLTVL.

The chain is built from TRBV7-3 and TRBJ2-6; D perhaps matches TRBD2 (6 bases). Trimming took 5 bases from V and 2 from J, leaving 10 bases between them. Germline CDR1 is SGHTA and CDR2 is FQGTGA. The CDR3 totals 15 residues. Written as DNA, the CDR3 is TGTGCCAGCAGCGAAACGGGGGCTGGGGCCAACGTCCTGACTTTC. Its translation: CASSETGAGANVLTF.

The genes are TRBV9 and TRBJ2-5; weak D call: TRBD2 (7 bases). The CDR3 totals 14 residues. Looked up from germline, CDR1 is SGDLS and CDR2 is YYNGEE. Trimming cost V 4 bases and J 2 bases, with 12 bases left between them. DNA for the CDR3: TGTGCCAGCAGCTCTAGGGGGGGTCAAGAGACCCAGTACTTC. Translating gives CASSSRGGQETQYF.

The chain combines TRBV25-1 with TRBJ2-2; 7 nucleotides match TRBD1. The CDR3 extends over 15 amino acids. The junction had 4 bases not matched to a gene; V was cut back by 2 bases and J by 4 bases. Germline values: CDR1 MGHDK, CDR2 SYGVNS. The CDR3 DNA sequence: TGTGCCAGCAGTGAAGGGACAGTGGGCACCGGGGAGCTGTTTTTT. Its translation is CASSEGTVGTGELFF.

This sequence joins TRBV30 and TRBJ1-5, with a possible D match to TRBD1 (5 bases). There are 15 residues in the CDR3. CDR1 GTSNPN and CDR2 SVGIG come from the germline V gene (reference sequence). The germline V and J ends were trimmed by 0 bases and 2 bases, with 11 bases remaining between them. CDR3 residues: CAWSVLQGGNQPQHF. CDR3 DNA: TGTGCCTGGAGTGTACTCCAGGGTGGCAATCAGCCCCAGCATTTT.

The chain links TRBV7-6 to TRBJ2-5, with TRBD2 identical over 7 bases. This CDR3 has 14 amino acids. J gave up 1 base and V 5 bases, and 4 bases lay outside the gene matches. CDR1 SGHVS and CDR2 FNYEAQ come from the germline V gene. In nucleotides, the CDR3 is TGTGCCAGCAGCCCGAGCGGGACCCAAGAGACCCAGTACTTC. It translates to CASSPSGTQETQYF. Filled out from reference TRBV7-6 and TRBJ2-5, the complete variable domain reads GAGVSQSPRYKVTKRGQDVALRCDPISGHVSLYWYRQALGQGPEFLTYFNYEAQQDKSGLPNDRFSAERPEGSISTLTIQRTEQRDSAMYRCASSPSGTQETQYFGPGTRLLVL.

The J gene is TRBJ1-1, the V gene TRBV6-1, with TRBD1 matching over 9 bases. Losses at the gene ends were 10 bases for V and 4 bases for J; bases not matched to a gene: 4. This CDR3 has 12 residues. CDR1 and CDR2 from the germline V gene are MNHNS and SASEGT. The CDR3 DNA follows: TGTGCCATGACGACAGGGGGCACTGAAGCTTTCTTT. Protein product: CAMTTGGTEAFF.